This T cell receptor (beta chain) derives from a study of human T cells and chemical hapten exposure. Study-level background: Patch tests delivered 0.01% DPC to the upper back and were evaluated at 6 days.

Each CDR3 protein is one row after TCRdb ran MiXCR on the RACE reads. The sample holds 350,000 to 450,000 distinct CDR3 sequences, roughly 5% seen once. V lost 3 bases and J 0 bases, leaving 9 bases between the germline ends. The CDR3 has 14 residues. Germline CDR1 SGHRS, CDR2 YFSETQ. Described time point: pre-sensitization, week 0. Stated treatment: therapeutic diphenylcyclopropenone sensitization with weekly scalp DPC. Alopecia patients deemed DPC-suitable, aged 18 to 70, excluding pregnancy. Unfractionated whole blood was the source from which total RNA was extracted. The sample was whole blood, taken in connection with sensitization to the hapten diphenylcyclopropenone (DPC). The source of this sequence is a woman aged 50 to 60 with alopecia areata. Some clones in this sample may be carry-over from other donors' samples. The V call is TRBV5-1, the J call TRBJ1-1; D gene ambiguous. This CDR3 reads CASSWDGVNTEAFF. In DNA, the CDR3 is TGCGCCAGCAGCTGGGATGGAGTGAACACTGAAGCTTTCTTT. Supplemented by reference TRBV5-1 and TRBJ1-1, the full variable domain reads KAGVTQTPRYLIKTRGQQVTLSCSPISGHRSVSWYQQTPGQGLQFLFEYFSETQRNKGNFPGRFSGRQFSNSRSEMNVSTLELGDSALYLCASSWDGVNTEAFFGQGTRLTVV.